The 2 T cell receptor beta chains presented below share a single source sample, sequenced in a study of blood T cell repertoires in COVID-19. Measured with immunoSEQ multiplex PCR; TCRdb has only the in-frame clones, and not every one. The sample gives some 220,000 clones, less than 90% of which show up once; approximately 3% is in the top ten. Sequences were obtained from PBMCs or T cells enriched from blood (not recorded which). These receptor sequences come from a woman between 50 and 59 years old in a cohort exposed to, infected with or recovered from COVID-19 (not recorded which).

The chain has TRBV18 and TRBJ1-4; 11 bases align to TRBD1. The CDR3 covers 19 residues. From germline, CDR1 is KGHSH and CDR2 LQKENI. V lost 5 bases to trimming and J lost 7 bases; unmatched junction nucleotides: 18. The DNA of the CDR3 is TGTGCCAGCTCATCGTTTTACGGACAGGGGGCTTACCGTTTTGAAAAACTGTTTTTT. It specifies CASSSFYGQGAYRFEKLFF.

This sequence joins TRBV4-3 and TRBJ1-3; 9 bases agree with TRBD1. The J segment lost 1 base and the V segment lost 4 bases, leaving 5 bases of the junction unmatched. The CDR3 runs to 16 residues. Germline V gene sequence: CDR1 LGHNA, CDR2 YSLEER. CDR3 sequence: CASSRGQGKSGNTIYF. CDR3 sequence (DNA): TGCGCCAGCAGCCGGGGACAGGGTAAATCTGGAAACACCATATATTTT.